This record concerns one T cell receptor (beta chain) sequence. What it recognizes is unknown. The data were obtained in a study of OX40 agonist ivuxolimab in advanced cancers. Across the whole study: As their treatment, patients were administered ivuxolimab, an agonistic anti-OX40 (CD134) antibody. Study-wide points: At 0.1 to 3.0 mg/kg and by week 6, clonal expansion occurred in CD4+ and CD8+ blood T cells.

The data were produced by immunoSEQ multiplex PCR, yet TCRdb's version contains in-frame clones alone and is incomplete. The table records roughly 17,000 clones, about 80% of them present only once. With 3 bases removed from V and 1 base from J, the gap between germline ends came to 13 bases. This CDR3 spans 15 amino acids. Per germline, CDR1 SGDLS and CDR2 YYNGEE. The sequencing used CD4+ or CD8+ T cells sorted from blood, collected in a trial of the OX40 agonist ivuxolimab. This sequence joins TRBV9 and TRBJ2-5; tentatively, D is TRBD2 (6 bases). This TCR was sampled from an adult with an advanced solid tumor such as melanoma, head and neck, liver or kidney cancer. The CDR3 nucleotides are TGTGCCAGCAGCGCCCGTAGCGGTACCCAAGAGACCCAGTACTTC. Translation gives CASSARSGTQETQYF.